The present TCR beta chain was sequenced within a study of T cells in Graves' hyperthyroidism and ophthalmopathy. Whole-study context: Peripheral blood was obtained at initial diagnosis, preceding any treatment.

TCR beta CDR3 sequences were amplified from RNA transcripts. With the HTBI primer set, the TCR CDR3 went through a first round of RT-PCR. TCRdb itself ran the multiplex PCR reads through MiXCR, one entry per CDR3 protein. This sample has 410,000 or so distinct CDR3 sequences, with about 14% found just once. Reasons for excluding patients were uncontrolled infection, other autoimmune disease, pregnancy or lactation. Material: blood. This TCR came from a man aged 18 to 30 with Graves' ophthalmopathy.

The CDR3 DNA follows: TGTGCCAGCAGCTTGGCTCAGGGGAGAGAAAAACTGTTTTTT. Its translation is CASSLAQGREKLFF. This rearrangement joins TRBV7-9 to TRBJ1-4; tentatively, D is TRBD1 (6 bases). Trimming took off 3 bases at V and 8 bases at J, with 13 bases between the two ends. This CDR3 comprises 14 residues. Germline CDR1 and CDR2: SEHNR and FQNEAQ (reference sequence).